Reported below is one T cell receptor beta chain. Original methodology: By means of reference gene primer amplification, nucleated cell counts were estimated. Clones were sequenced by immunoSEQ multiplex PCR, and TCRdb holds only the in-frame ones, with some missing. That table supplies the V and J calls and clone size; D and trimming were determined from the DNA. The sample holds some 55,000 clones, about four fifths seen once. The sample belongs to a study of blood T cell repertoires in COVID-19. Study context: From the United States, Italy and Spain came samples of acute and convalescent COVID-19. In each case, the material was cDNA or gDNA derived from T cells, B-cell-depleted T cells, or PBMCs.

Germline CDR1 is KGHDR and CDR2 is SFDVKD. This CDR3 region has 15 residues. With V trimmed by 8 bases and J by 0 bases, 2 bases remained unmatched. This clonotype was obtained from a woman aged 55-69 years with acute or convalescent COVID-19. Input material: peripheral blood. This chain joins TRBV24-1 and TRBJ2-2; 10 nucleotides align to TRBD1. The CDR3 DNA is TGTGCCACCAAAGGACAGGGGGCGAACACCGGGGAGCTGTTTTTT. It specifies CATKGQGANTGELFF.